The 13 T cell receptor beta chains below come from one sample, sequenced in a study of identical twins. TCRdb re-analysed the 5' RACE reads in MiXCR, keeping a single row per CDR3 protein. Here the sample spans fewer than 900,000 distinct CDR3 sequences, 21% being singletons. The same specimen was also included in a second study, on T cells expressing NK-cell markers.

Sequencing used PBMCs. These receptors came from a woman aged 18 to 35 in good health.

The rearrangement uses TRBV5-4 and TRBJ2-1, with TRBD1 matching 8 bases. The CDR3 sequence is 15 residues long. Germline CDR1 SGHNT, CDR2 YYREEE (reference sequence). With 4 bases clipped from V and 10 bases from J, the junction kept 13 bases outside the gene matches. The CDR3 is CASSLGRQGNTEQFF. In DNA, the CDR3 is TGTGCCAGCAGCCTTGGGAGACAGGGGAATACAGAGCAGTTCTTC. Drawing the rest from reference TRBV5-4 and TRBJ2-1, the complete variable domain is ETGVTQSPTHLIKTRGQQVTLRCSSQSGHNTVSWYQQALGQGPQFIFQYYREEENGRGNFPPRFSGLQFPNYSSELNVNALELDDSALYLCASSLGRQGNTEQFFGPGTRLTVL.

The chain employs TRBV29-1 and TRBJ2-4; the match to TRBD2 covers 9 bases. Germline loops: CDR1 SQVTM, CDR2 ANQGSEA. The CDR3 has 14 amino acids. J lost 1 base, V lost 4 bases, and 2 bases had no gene match. CDR3 nucleotides: TGCAGCGTTGTTAGCGGGAGCGCCAAAAACATTCAGTACTTC. Protein: CSVVSGSAKNIQYF.

The chain couples TRBV5-6 to TRBJ2-1; D not certain. The germline V and J ends were trimmed by 1 base and 10 bases, with 18 bases remaining between them. Germline values: CDR1 SGHDT, CDR2 YYEEEE. There are 15 residues in the CDR3. CDR3 sequence (DNA): TGTGCCAGCAGCTTGAAAGTCTTAGCCTCGGGCGAGCAGTTCTTC. This sequence encodes CASSLKVLASGEQFF.

In this sample, this clonotype turned up a few times. V gene TRBV6-5 combines with J gene TRBJ2-3; the D is unclear. Germline CDR1 reads MNHEY; CDR2 reads SVGAGI. With 0 bases removed from V and 2 bases from J, the gap between germline ends came to 9 bases. The CDR3 loop spans 15 amino acids. The CDR3 region has the DNA TGTGCCAGCAGTTACTCGAACCCGGCCACAGATACGCAGTATTTT. Its protein is CASSYSNPATDTQYF.

In this sample, this clonotype turned up a few times. The V gene is TRBV7-2, the J gene TRBJ2-3, with 8 bases aligning to TRBD2. The CDR3 consists of 15 residues. Germline CDR1 and CDR2: SGHTA and FQGNSA. With V trimmed by 0 bases and J by 8 bases, 7 bases remained unmatched. CDR3 bases: TGTGCCAGCAGCTTAGCGACGGGAGGGCCACTTACGCAGTATTTT. Its translation: CASSLATGGPLTQYF.

The chain is built from TRBV7-2 and TRBJ1-1; TRBD1 matches 8 bases. The CDR3 covers 15 residues. Trimming removed 5 bases from V and 5 bases from J; junction bases left unmatched: 10. CDR1 and CDR2 from the germline V gene are SGHTA and FQGNSA. CDR3 loop: CASSPQGALGTEAFF. CDR3 nucleotide sequence: TGTGCCAGCAGCCCCCAGGGGGCCCTGGGGACTGAAGCTTTCTTT.

A few counts support this clonotype. V and J are TRBV3-1 and TRBJ1-1; no clear D. The CDR3 has 11 amino acids. Germline lookup yields CDR1 LGHDT and CDR2 YNNKEL (reference sequence). V was trimmed by 5 bases and J by 8 bases, leaving 9 bases between them. CDR3 amino acids: CASSSRSEAFF. CDR3 DNA sequence: TGTGCCAGCAGCTCCAGGTCCGAAGCTTTCTTT.

This clonotype was seen more than once but under ten times. This chain uses TRBV6-1 with TRBJ1-6; maybe TRBD1 (5 bases). Germline values: CDR1 MNHNS, CDR2 SASEGT. V lost 2 bases and J 6 bases, leaving 8 bases between the germline ends. The CDR3 sequence is 14 residues long. The CDR3 here is CASSETDSNSPLHF. The CDR3 DNA follows: TGTGCCAGCAGTGAAACAGACAGTAATTCACCCCTCCACTTT.

This rearrangement joins TRBV10-3 to TRBJ2-1; D is unresolved. The germline CDR1 and CDR2 sequences are ENHRY and SYGVKD. This CDR3 is built from 12 residues. With 9 bases removed from V and 0 bases from J, the gap between germline ends came to 6 bases. CDR3 region: CAMGTSYNEQFF. The CDR3 DNA reads as TGTGCCATGGGAACCTCCTACAATGAGCAGTTCTTC.

This rearrangement joins TRBV6-5 to TRBJ2-3; D might be TRBD2 (6 bases). The CDR3 spans 14 residues. V lost 2 bases to trimming and J lost 8 bases, with 14 bases between them. Germline V gene lookup returns CDR1 MNHEY and CDR2 SVGAGI. Written as DNA, the CDR3 is TGTGCCAGCAGTTACCCCCCGGTGGGGGGTACGCAGTATTTT. Protein: CASSYPPVGGTQYF.

This clonotype has a handful of counts. V is TRBV7-2 and J is TRBJ2-7; possibly TRBD2 for D (6 bases). The CDR3 has 14 amino acids. The germline V gene has CDR1 SGHTA and CDR2 FQGNSA. V was shortened by 1 base and J by 6 bases, with 13 bases between the two germline ends. Written as DNA, the CDR3 is TGTGCCAGCAGCTTAGGCCCGACCGGGAGCGAGCAGTACTTC. This encodes CASSLGPTGSEQYF.

This clonotype was found a few times. The CDR3 loop reads CSARPGGNIYNEQFF. In nucleotides, the CDR3 is TGCAGTGCTAGACCTGGCGGGAATATTTACAATGAGCAGTTCTTC. The J gene is TRBJ2-1, the V gene TRBV20-1; tentatively, D is TRBD2 (6 bases). V was trimmed by 2 bases and J by 4 bases, leaving 15 bases between them. Germline-derived CDR1 and CDR2 are DFQATT and SNEGSKA (reference sequence). This CDR3 spans 15 amino acids.

The chain recombines TRBV12-3 or TRBV12-4 with TRBJ2-3; D not certain. The germline V and J ends were trimmed by 2 bases and 0 bases, with 9 bases remaining between them. The CDR3 consists of 15 residues. CDR3 loop: CASSLRPASTDTQYF. The CDR3 DNA sequence: TGTGCCAGCAGTTTACGGCCCGCCAGCACAGATACGCAGTATTTT.